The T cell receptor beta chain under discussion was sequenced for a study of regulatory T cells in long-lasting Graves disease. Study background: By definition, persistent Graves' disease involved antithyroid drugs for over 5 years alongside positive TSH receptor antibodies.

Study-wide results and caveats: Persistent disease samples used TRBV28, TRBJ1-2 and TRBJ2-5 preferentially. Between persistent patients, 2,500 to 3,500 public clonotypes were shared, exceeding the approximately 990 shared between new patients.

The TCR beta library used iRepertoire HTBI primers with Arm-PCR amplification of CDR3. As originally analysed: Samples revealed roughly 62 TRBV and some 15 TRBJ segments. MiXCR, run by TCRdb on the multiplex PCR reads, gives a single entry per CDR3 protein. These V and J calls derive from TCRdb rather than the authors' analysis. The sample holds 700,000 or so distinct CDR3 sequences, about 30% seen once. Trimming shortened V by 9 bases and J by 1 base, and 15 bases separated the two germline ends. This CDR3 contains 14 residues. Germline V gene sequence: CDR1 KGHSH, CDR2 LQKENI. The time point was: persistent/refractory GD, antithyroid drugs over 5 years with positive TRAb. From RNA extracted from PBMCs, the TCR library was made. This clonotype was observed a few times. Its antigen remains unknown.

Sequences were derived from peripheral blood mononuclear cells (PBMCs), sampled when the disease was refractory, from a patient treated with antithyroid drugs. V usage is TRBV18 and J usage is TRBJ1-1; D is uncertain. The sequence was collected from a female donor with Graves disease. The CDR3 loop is CASDSGGWNTEAFF. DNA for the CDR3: TGTGCCAGTGACTCTGGCGGATGGAACACTGAAGCTTTCTTT.